Shown below are 29 T cell receptor beta chains from a single sample sequenced in a study of blood T cell repertoires in COVID-19. Using immunoSEQ multiplex PCR, the repertoire was profiled, and TCRdb retains in-frame clones only, with some absent. The sample lists just over 650,000 clones; 80% to 90% were seen once. The specimen was peripheral blood. The source is a woman aged 18-29 years with acute or convalescent COVID-19.

The CDR3 loop reads CASNLFPQGTDTQYF. Written as DNA, the CDR3 is TGTGCCAGCAACCTATTTCCGCAGGGGACAGATACGCAGTATTTT. The chain combines TRBV7-7 with TRBJ2-3, with D perhaps TRBD1 (6 bases). The CDR3 has 15 amino acids. CDR1 is SSHAT and CDR2 is FNYEAQ in the germline V gene (reference sequence). V lost 7 bases, J lost 3 bases, and 17 bases lay in between. Together with reference TRBV7-7 and TRBJ2-3, the CDR3 gives the full variable domain: GAGVSQSPRYKVTKRGQDVTLRCDPISSHATLYWYQQALGQGPEFLTYFNYEAQPDKSGLPSDRFSAERPEGSISTLTIQRTEQRDSAMYRCASNLFPQGTDTQYFGPGTRLTVL.

The rearrangement links TRBV10-2 to TRBJ2-1; TRBD2 agrees at 8 bases. The CDR3 is made up of 14 amino acids. CDR1 and CDR2 (germline): WSHSY, SAAADI. V lost 2 bases, J lost 5 bases, and 2 bases stayed unmatched. Here the CDR3 DNA reads TGCGCCAGCAGTGAGCCGGGACTAGACAATGAGCAGTTCTTC. Its translation: CASSEPGLDNEQFF.

This clone was detected only once. This chain links TRBV7-2 with TRBJ1-5, with unresolved D. The CDR3 spans 17 residues. V lost 5 bases to trimming and J lost 4 bases, with 21 bases between them. Per germline, CDR1 SGHTA and CDR2 FQGNSA. CDR3 protein: CASSPEGPFRFNQPQHF. Here the CDR3 DNA reads TGTGCCAGCAGCCCAGAGGGTCCCTTTAGGTTTAATCAGCCCCAGCATTTT.

This clone was picked up one time. The V and J genes are TRBV30 and TRBJ2-2; 7 positions match TRBD1. The CDR3 is 14 residues long. Trimming took 2 bases from V and 5 from J; bases not matched to a gene: 5. Per the germline V gene, CDR1 is GTSNPN and CDR2 is SVGIG (reference sequence). CDR3 sequence: CAWSSTGWTGELFF. The CDR3 nucleotides read TGTGCCTGGAGTTCGACAGGGTGGACCGGGGAGCTGTTTTTT.

This chain uses TRBV1 with TRBJ2-7; no check of the table's D call, TRBD2, against the DNA was made. TRBV1 is annotated as a pseudogene. CDR3 length: 14 amino acids. This CDR3 is CTSSPAGAPYEQYF. The DNA for the CDR3 is TGCACCAGCAGCCCGGCGGGGGCCCCCTACGAGCAGTACTTC.

The sample holds one count of this clone. The chain has TRBV19 and TRBJ2-1; 8 bases map to TRBD2. The germline V gene encodes CDR1 LNHDA and CDR2 SQIVND (reference sequence). J lost 12 bases, V lost 4 bases, and 14 bases had no gene match. The CDR3 has 15 residues. CDR3 residues: CASSTLTSGLKVQFF. In DNA form, the CDR3 reads TGTGCCAGTAGTACCCTAACTAGCGGTCTCAAGGTGCAGTTCTTC.

This chain joins TRBV4-1 and TRBJ2-2, with D possibly matching TRBD2 (6 bases). Germline V CDR1 and CDR2: MGHRA, YSYEKL. V lost 4 bases to trimming and J lost 6 bases, with 12 bases between them. CDR3 length equals 14 residues. CDR3 nucleotide sequence: TGCGCCAGCAGCCCGGGACTCCAGTCCGGGGAGCTGTTTTTT. Residues: CASSPGLQSGELFF.

The chain combines TRBV7-6 with TRBJ2-7; 7 nucleotides match TRBD1. J was trimmed by 2 bases and V by 3 bases; bases with no gene match: 13. Looked up from germline, CDR1 is SGHVS and CDR2 is FNYEAQ. This CDR3 is 17 amino acids long. CDR3 amino acids: CASSFTPPGQSAYEQYF. The CDR3 coding sequence is TGTGCCAGCAGCTTCACACCCCCGGGACAGTCAGCCTACGAGCAGTACTTC.

The CDR3 region has the DNA TGTGCCAGCAGCCAAGATCCCGGGACAGGGGGCGATGGCTACACCTTC. Protein product: CASSQDPGTGGDGYTF. The gene calls are TRBV4-2 and TRBJ1-2, with TRBD1 matching 12 bases. CDR1 LGHNA and CDR2 YNFKEQ come from the germline V gene. V trimming: 0 bases; J trimming: 6 bases; junction bases outside the gene matches: 5. CDR3 length: 16 residues.

The chain combines TRBV3-1 (or the pseudogene TRBV3-2) with TRBJ2-2; a possible D gene is TRBD1 (6 bases). V lost 9 bases and J 1 base, leaving 12 bases between the germline ends. This CDR3 is built from 14 residues. Germline CDR1 reads LGHDT; CDR2 reads YNNKEL (reference sequence). This CDR3 is CASRWGQNTGELFF. The CDR3, as DNA: TGTGCCAGTCGCTGGGGACAGAACACCGGGGAGCTGTTTTTT.

The chain links TRBV13 to TRBJ2-2, with 8 positions matching TRBD1. The CDR3 is made up of 13 amino acids. V shed 7 bases, J shed 4 bases, and the junction held 2 bases outside the gene matches. The V gene's germline CDR1 is PRHDT and CDR2 FYEKMQ (reference sequence). As DNA, the CDR3 is TGTGCCAGCACCGACAGGGGCACCGGGGAGCTGTTTTTT. This codes for CASTDRGTGELFF.

The chain is built from TRBV14 and TRBJ2-7; 9 bases match TRBD1. The CDR3 runs to 15 residues. Trimming at V came to 3 bases and at J to 4 bases, leaving 7 bases not matched to a gene. The germline CDR1 and CDR2 sequences are SGHDN and FVKESK. In DNA, the CDR3 is TGTGCCAGCAGCCACTCCCCGGGACAGGGTTACGAGCAGTACTTC. It translates to CASSHSPGQGYEQYF.

This clone was observed a single time. V usage is TRBV3-1 (or the pseudogene TRBV3-2) and J usage is TRBJ2-1; 10 positions match TRBD2. This CDR3 has 18 amino acids. Germline V gives CDR1 LGHDT, CDR2 YNNKEL (reference sequence). Germline trimming cut 0 bases from V and 3 bases from J; bases unmatched to any gene: 8. CDR3 protein: CASSQDSVLAGYYNEQFF. The DNA for the CDR3 is TGTGCCAGCAGCCAAGATTCCGTACTAGCGGGGTACTACAATGAGCAGTTCTTC.

The chain has TRBV10-3 and TRBJ2-2, with D possibly being TRBD1 (6 bases). The CDR3 is 13 amino acids. Trimming shortened V by 8 bases and J by 5 bases, and 12 bases separated the two germline ends. Germline CDR1 is ENHRY and CDR2 is SYGVKD. The CDR3: CAIRSGDTGELFF. In DNA, the CDR3 is TGTGCCATCCGGTCAGGGGATACCGGGGAGCTGTTTTTT.

The chain has TRBV2 and TRBJ1-5, with unresolved D. Trimming removed 4 bases from V and 0 bases from J, with 13 bases in between. The CDR3 is 16 residues long. Germline-derived CDR1 and CDR2 are SNHLY and FYNNEI. The chain's CDR3 is CASSAEFAGSNQPQHF. CDR3 DNA: TGTGCCAGCAGTGCTGAGTTCGCGGGTAGCAATCAGCCCCAGCATTTT.

A single count supports this clone. The J gene is TRBJ2-1, the V gene TRBV6-1, with D maybe TRBD1 (6 bases). Trimming took 3 bases from V and 4 from J, leaving 16 bases between them. The CDR3 consists of 16 residues. Germline-derived CDR1 and CDR2 are MNHNS and SASEGT. Written as DNA, the CDR3 is TGTGCCAGCAGTGACGTCGGTGGGGGCCGGTACAATGAGCAGTTCTTC. Translating gives CASSDVGGGRYNEQFF.

The CDR3 nucleotides are TGCGCCAGCAGCTTGGGAGGAGCGGGATCTGAAGCTTTCTTT. Translated, it gives CASSLGGAGSEAFF. V and J are TRBV5-1 and TRBJ1-1; D is uncertain. The CDR3 extends over 14 amino acids. The germline V gene has CDR1 SGHRS and CDR2 YFSETQ. The V end lost 0 bases, the J end lost 6 bases, and 12 bases lay between the germline ends.

The chain couples TRBV12-3 or TRBV12-4 to TRBJ2-7; no firm D call. The CDR3 runs to 12 residues. V shed 3 bases and J shed 0 bases, with 3 bases lying between them. CDR3 region: CASSFGSYEQYF. DNA of the CDR3: TGTGCCAGCAGTTTCGGCTCCTACGAGCAGTACTTC.

The rearrangement links TRBV7-9 to TRBJ2-2, with 11 bases identical to TRBD1. V was pared by 4 bases and J by 6 bases, with 4 bases of the junction left unmatched. Germline V gene sequence: CDR1 SEHNR, CDR2 FQNEAQ (reference sequence). The CDR3 contains 15 residues. CDR3 coding DNA: TGTGCCAGCAGCTCTCCGGGACAGGGGGCCGGGGAGCTGTTTTTT. Its protein product is CASSSPGQGAGELFF.

The chain combines TRBV3-1 (or the pseudogene TRBV3-2) with TRBJ2-1, with D hard to call. V was shortened by 0 bases and J by 7 bases, with 10 bases between the two germline ends. CDR3 length: 14 residues. Looked up from germline, CDR1 is LGHDT and CDR2 is YNNKEL (reference sequence). The CDR3 coding sequence is TGTGCCAGCAGCCAAGAGGAGAAACGGAATGAGCAGTTCTTC. It yields the protein CASSQEEKRNEQFF.

The V gene is TRBV7-3, the J gene TRBJ2-7; 7 bases match TRBD1. The CDR3 is made up of 13 amino acids. Per germline, CDR1 SGHTA and CDR2 FQGTGA. The V segment lost 3 bases and the J segment 4 bases; nucleotides outside the gene matches: 3. The CDR3: CASSFLQGYEQYF. The CDR3 coding sequence is TGTGCCAGCAGCTTCTTACAGGGGTACGAGCAGTACTTC.

This clone has only a few counts. This chain joins TRBV5-1 and TRBJ2-1; 8 bases align to TRBD2. CDR1 SGHRS and CDR2 YFSETQ come from the germline V gene. The CDR3 runs 17 residues. After removal of 4 bases from V and 9 bases from J, the junction contained 18 bases not matched to a gene. The CDR3 DNA is TGCGCCAGCAGCCCACCGGGGGGGACTTCCCTCCCTACTGAGCAGTTCTTC. It encodes CASSPPGGTSLPTEQFF.

The V call is TRBV24-1, the J call TRBJ1-6; D uncertain. The V gene's germline CDR1 is KGHDR and CDR2 SFDVKD. Trimming took off 7 bases at V and 2 bases at J, with 5 bases between the two ends. The CDR3 spans 13 residues. The CDR3 nucleotides read TGTGCCACCAGGGCAACCTATAATTCACCCCTCCACTTT. It is translated as CATRATYNSPLHF.

The chain links TRBV2 to TRBJ2-3; TRBD1 might be the D (5 bases). Trimming took 7 bases from V and 0 from J, leaving 8 bases between them. This CDR3 has 13 residues. Germline-derived CDR1 and CDR2 are SNHLY and FYNNEI. The CDR3 here is CASTRVSTDTQYF. The CDR3 region has the DNA TGTGCCAGCACCAGGGTTAGCACAGATACGCAGTATTTT.

This clone was detected only a few times. V usage is TRBV20-1 and J usage is TRBJ2-2, with D perhaps matching TRBD1 (5 bases). The germline V and J ends were trimmed by 3 bases and 6 bases, with 23 bases remaining between them. This CDR3 is 17 amino acids long. Germline V CDR1 and CDR2: DFQATT, SNEGSKA (reference sequence). CDR3 sequence (DNA): TGCAGTGCTAGTACCCCCACAGGAAACTACCCCGCCGGGGAGCTGTTTTTT. Its translation is CSASTPTGNYPAGELFF.

The J gene is TRBJ2-2, the V gene TRBV18; D is perhaps TRBD2 (6 bases). CDR1 is KGHSH, CDR2 LQKENI, per germline. Trimming removed 8 bases from V and 3 bases from J, with 10 bases in between. This CDR3 region has 13 residues. CDR3 sequence: CASPGGHTGELFF. The CDR3 bases are TGTGCCAGCCCCGGGGGACACACCGGGGAGCTGTTTTTT.

The rearrangement links TRBV5-8 to TRBJ1-1; 8 bases are a match to TRBD1. The junction had 13 bases not matched to a gene; V was cut back by 6 bases and J by 3 bases. CDR3 length: 16 residues. From germline, CDR1 is SGHTS and CDR2 YDEGEE. Here the CDR3 DNA reads TGTGCCAGCATGGACAGGGAAAAGCCACTACACACTGAAGCTTTCTTT. Amino acids: CASMDREKPLHTEAFF.

This clone was found a few times. The V gene is TRBV24-1, the J gene TRBJ2-1; D gene uncertain. V was clipped by 2 bases and J by 8 bases, with 21 bases between them. The CDR3 covers 17 residues. CDR1 and CDR2 (germline): KGHDR, SFDVKD. The CDR3 DNA reads TGTGCCACCAGTGATTCCAGTTTAGGCGCCCTAGTTTATGAGCAGTTCTTC. Its translation: CATSDSSLGALVYEQFF.

This clone was observed once. This chain joins TRBV12-5 and TRBJ2-1, with 11 bases lining up with TRBD2. V trimming: 5 bases; J trimming: 9 bases; junction bases outside the gene matches: 6. The CDR3 totals 14 residues. The germline V gene has CDR1 LGHNT and CDR2 FRNRAP. The CDR3 here is CASGHSGGALEQFF. The CDR3 DNA reads TGTGCTAGTGGTCATAGCGGGGGGGCTCTTGAGCAGTTCTTC.